These T cell receptor beta chains were read from a single sample in a study of CD8 T cells in ankylosing spondylitis. Each CDR3 protein is one row after TCRdb ran MiXCR on the 5' RACE reads. The sample carries hundreds of thousands of distinct CDR3 sequences, approximately 11% recorded once. Material: blood, either unsorted or a sorted T cell fraction (not recorded which). These TCRs come from a male donor with ankylosing spondylitis. CDR3s include the opening cysteine and the closing phenylalanine or tryptophan. D genes are given only for firm matches. Size tells how often a clone was seen (once, few, many) or the class of an expanded clone, and some rows leave it out.

-,TRBV4-2,TRBJ2-5,-,CASSLQGRREETQYF,TGTGCCAGCAGCCTCCAGGGGCGGCGGGAAGAGACCCAGTACTTC
-,TRBV20-1,TRBJ2-1,-,CSAKPGLASYNEQFF,TGCAGTGCTAAGCCGGGACTTGCGTCCTACAATGAGCAGTTCTTC
few,TRBV9,TRBJ2-3,-,CASSVAGPQGTQYF,TGTGCCAGCAGCGTAGCGGGCCCCCAGGGTACGCAGTATTTT
-,TRBV5-6,TRBJ1-1,-,CASSSWGRVDHTEAFF,TGTGCCAGCAGCTCCTGGGGCAGGGTTGATCACACTGAAGCTTTCTTT
few,TRBV12-3/TRBV12-4,TRBJ1-2,-,CASSPMVADPGGYTF,TGTGCCAGCAGTCCTATGGTGGCGGACCCTGGAGGCTACACCTTC
-,TRBV16,TRBJ1-1,-,CASSQWGARDTEAFF,TGTGCCAGCAGCCAATGGGGAGCTCGAGACACTGAAGCTTTCTTT
many,TRBV11-2,TRBJ1-4,TRBD1,CASSLRGTGGEKLFF,TGTGCCAGCAGCCTAAGGGGGACAGGGGGTGAAAAACTGTTTTTT
-,TRBV7-9,TRBJ1-6,-,CASSIMSDTNSPLHF,TGTGCCAGCAGCATAATGTCGGACACAAATTCACCCCTCCACTTT
few,TRBV7-8,TRBJ1-1,TRBD1,CASSPWGQGTEAFF,TGTGCCAGCAGCCCCTGGGGACAGGGGACTGAAGCTTTCTTT
-,TRBV20-1,TRBJ2-3,TRBD1,CSAPRTGWDTQYF,TGCAGTGCACCTCGGACAGGGTGGGATACGCAGTATTTT
few,TRBV20-1,TRBJ1-5,TRBD1,CSTGGDFNQPQHF,TGCAGCACAGGGGGGGACTTCAATCAGCCCCAGCATTTT
-,TRBV15,TRBJ1-5,TRBD1,CATSRGGDRGFQPQHF,TGTGCCACCAGCAGAGGGGGAGACAGGGGTTTTCAGCCCCAGCATTTT
few,TRBV3-1,TRBJ2-1,-,CASGIAAPYNEQFF,TGTGCCAGCGGAATAGCAGCTCCTTACAATGAGCAGTTCTTC
few,TRBV5-6,TRBJ1-2,-,CASSSLGLNYGYTF,TGTGCCAGCAGCTCGCTGGGCCTAAACTATGGCTACACCTTC
-,TRBV5-1,TRBJ2-7,TRBD2,CASSTSSPLLAEEQYF,TGCGCCAGCAGCACTTCTTCTCCTCTCCTAGCGGAGGAGCAGTACTTC
many,TRBV27,TRBJ1-1,-,CASRHHGGGRTEAFF,TGTGCCAGCAGGCATCACGGCGGGGGTCGGACTGAAGCTTTCTTT
-,TRBV20-1,TRBJ2-7,TRBD2,CSATPLAALYEQYF,TGCAGTGCCACTCCCCTAGCGGCCCTTTACGAGCAGTACTTC
few,TRBV20-1,TRBJ1-1,-,CSASPAQPNTEAFF,TGCAGTGCTAGCCCCGCACAGCCGAACACTGAAGCTTTCTTT
-,TRBV5-1,TRBJ1-3,-,CASSLPPERGNTIYF,TGCGCCAGCAGCTTGCCCCCGGAGCGAGGAAACACCATATATTTT
many,TRBV3-1,TRBJ1-2,-,CASSGGGGYTF,TGTGCCAGCTCTGGGGGGGGTGGCTACACCTTC
few,TRBV5-6,TRBJ1-1,TRBD1,CASSPGQEVPEAFF,TGTGCCAGCAGCCCGGGACAGGAGGTCCCTGAAGCTTTCTTT
few,TRBV29-1,TRBJ1-4,-,CSVTMGVGEKLFF,TGCAGCGTTACGATGGGGGTTGGTGAAAAACTGTTTTTT
few,TRBV3-1,TRBJ2-3,TRBD1,CASSDRGADTQYF,TGTGCCAGCAGCGACAGGGGAGCAGATACGCAGTATTTT
many,TRBV27,TRBJ1-1,-,CASSLRRDGTEAFF,TGTGCCAGCAGTTTAAGGAGGGATGGCACTGAAGCTTTCTTT
-,TRBV24-1,TRBJ1-3,-,CATSDGETGNTIYF,TGTGCCACCTCGGACGGAGAAACTGGAAACACCATATATTTT
-,TRBV18,TRBJ1-1,TRBD1,CASSPQGARATEAFF,TGTGCCAGCTCACCACAGGGGGCGCGGGCCACTGAAGCTTTCTTT
-,TRBV2,TRBJ2-2,-,CASSAARVPAGELFF,TGTGCCAGCAGTGCAGCTAGAGTCCCCGCCGGGGAGCTGTTTTTT
few,TRBV2,TRBJ2-3,-,CASSEGGSTDTQYF,TGTGCCAGCAGTGAAGGAGGGAGCACAGATACGCAGTATTTT
few,TRBV4-1,TRBJ1-2,-,CASSQGSAGYGYTF,TGTGCCAGCAGCCAAGGGTCCGCAGGCTATGGCTACACCTTC
-,TRBV6-5,TRBJ2-7,-,CASSYSGHSYEQYF,TGTGCCAGCAGTTACTCCGGACACTCCTACGAGCAGTACTTC
-,TRBV11-2,TRBJ1-1,-,CASSPRWKGRTSTSTEAFF,TGTGCCAGCAGCCCCCGTTGGAAGGGTCGCACTTCGACGAGCACTGAAGCTTTCTTT
-,TRBV10-1,TRBJ2-1,TRBD2,CASSESRGTSGRNEQFF,TGCGCCAGCAGTGAGTCGAGAGGGACTAGCGGGAGAAATGAGCAGTTCTTC
-,TRBV3-1,TRBJ2-1,-,CASSQEGLGGNEQFF,TGTGCCAGCAGCCAAGAAGGGTTAGGCGGCAATGAGCAGTTCTTC
-,TRBV6-1,TRBJ2-7,-,CASRTERRVKDF,TGTGCCAGCAGAACCGAGAGGCGGGTAAAGGACTTC
many,TRBV5-1,TRBJ2-2,-,CASSKTGGGTGELFF,TGCGCCAGCAGCAAGACAGGAGGGGGGACCGGGGAGCTGTTTTTT
-,TRBV5-1,TRBJ2-4,TRBD2,CASSLRLAGEENIQYF,TGCGCCAGCAGCCTACGTCTAGCGGGAGAAGAAAACATTCAGTACTTC
few,TRBV6-1,TRBJ2-1,-,CASSVTHGGQTEQFF,TGTGCCAGCAGTGTCACCCATGGGGGCCAGACCGAGCAGTTCTTC
few,TRBV24-1,TRBJ1-2,TRBD1,CATSDADRGYGYTF,TGTGCCACCAGTGACGCCGACAGGGGGTATGGCTACACCTTC
many,TRBV10-3,TRBJ1-1,TRBD1,CAISESPTGKSDTEAFF,TGTGCCATCAGTGAGTCCCCGACAGGGAAGTCGGACACTGAAGCTTTCTTT